This entry lists 15 T cell receptor beta chains sequenced from one sample in a study of Ad26.COV2.S vaccination and SARS-CoV-2 variants. Treatment indicated: some 20 received Ad26.COV2.S at low or high dose, single or two shots; about five received placebo; per-sample allocation not given. Day 63 after the first injection of vaccine or placebo was the sampling time. Produced via immunoSEQ multiplex PCR; TCRdb's table is partial and in-frame only. The sample yields about 350,000 clones, approximately 90% seen once. The source material was peripheral blood, sampled in a trial of Ad26.COV2.S vaccine versus placebo. These receptor sequences come from a person aged 18-65 years who received the Ad26.COV2.S COVID-19 vaccine or a placebo.

The chain carries TRBV4-1 and TRBJ2-4; 9 bases fit TRBD1. The CDR3 is made up of 19 amino acids. Trimming cost V 3 bases and J 1 base; bases outside gene matches: 13. Germline V gene lookup returns CDR1 MGHRA and CDR2 YSYEKL. The DNA of the CDR3 is TGCGCCAGCAGCCACCCCGGGACAGGGTCCCTTTACGCCAAAAACATTCAGTACTTC. Amino acids: CASSHPGTGSLYAKNIQYF.

This rearrangement joins TRBV2 to TRBJ1-1; D unresolved. The CDR3 extends over 17 amino acids. V dropped 2 bases and J dropped 0 bases, with 16 bases sitting between them. Germline V gene data show CDR1 as SNHLY and CDR2 as FYNNEI. CDR3 nucleotides: TGTGCCAGCAGTGAAAGAAGGAGATCACTCATGAACACTGAAGCTTTCTTT. It specifies CASSERRRSLMNTEAFF. Together with reference TRBV2 and TRBJ1-1, the CDR3 gives the full variable domain: EPEVTQTPSHQVTQMGQEVILRCVPISNHLYFYWYRQILGQKVEFLVSFYNNEISEKSEIFDDQFSVERPDGSNFTLKIRSTKLEDSAMYFCASSERRRSLMNTEAFFGQGTRLTVV.

The chain combines TRBV7-9 with TRBJ2-3; no clear D gene. CDR3 length equals 13 residues. The V end was cut by 0 bases, the J end by 4 bases, with 5 bases between. Germline V CDR1 and CDR2: SEHNR, FQNEAQ (reference sequence). CDR3 sequence reads: CASSLALSDTQYF. For the CDR3, the DNA is TGTGCCAGCAGCTTAGCTCTGTCAGATACGCAGTATTTT.

The chain uses TRBV7-9 and TRBJ2-7, with 9 bases aligning to TRBD1. Germline V gives CDR1 SEHNR, CDR2 FQNEAQ (reference sequence). The trim removed 0 bases at V and 3 bases at J, leaving 6 bases unmatched. There are 16 residues in the CDR3. The CDR3 sequence is CASSLARRTGVYEQYF. In DNA form, the CDR3 reads TGTGCCAGCAGCTTAGCGCGCAGGACAGGGGTCTACGAGCAGTACTTC. The entire variable domain, with the rest obtained from reference TRBV7-9 and TRBJ2-7, is as follows: DTGVSQNPRHKITKRGQNVTFRCDPISEHNRLYWYRQTLGQGPEFLTYFQNEAQLEKSRLLSDRFSAERPKGSFSTLEIQRTEQGDSAMYLCASSLARRTGVYEQYFGPGTRLTVT.

J is TRBJ2-7 and V is TRBV25-1; the D gene is possibly TRBD1 (6 bases). Germline V CDR1 and CDR2: MGHDK, SYGVNS. This CDR3 is 14 amino acids long. Trimming removed 4 bases from V and 0 bases from J, with 10 bases in between. Here the CDR3 reads CASSGRTASYEQYF. In nucleotides, the CDR3 is TGTGCCAGCAGTGGGAGGACAGCCTCCTACGAGCAGTACTTC.

This clone was seen only once. This chain links TRBV6-1 with TRBJ1-5, with D maybe TRBD1 (6 bases). Trimming removed 4 bases at V and 1 base at J, with 17 bases between. CDR3 length equals 17 residues. Per the germline V gene, CDR1 is MNHNS and CDR2 is SASEGT. CDR3 bases: TGTGCCAGCAGTGCAATTTCAGTCGACAGGAGCAATCAGCCCCAGCATTTT. This gives the protein CASSAISVDRSNQPQHF.

The CDR3 DNA reads TGTGCCAGCAGCCAAGATTCCGGGGCCTGGCATTACTTC. Amino acid sequence: CASSQDSGAWHYF. The chain combines TRBV4-2 with TRBJ2-7; the D gene could be TRBD1 or TRBD2 (5 bases each). Per the germline V gene, CDR1 is LGHNA and CDR2 is YNFKEQ. The CDR3 runs to 13 residues. Trimming shortened V by 0 bases and J by 13 bases, and 16 bases separated the two germline ends.

The CDR3 sequence is CASSPGTSGRLAEQFF. The CDR3 DNA sequence: TGTGCCAGCAGCCCTGGGACTAGCGGGAGGTTAGCTGAGCAGTTCTTC. The chain is built from TRBV4-2 and TRBJ2-1, with 15 bases lining up with TRBD2. The CDR3 spans 16 residues. The V gene end was trimmed by 4 bases and the J gene end by 9 bases; junction bases not matched to a gene: 7. Germline values: CDR1 LGHNA, CDR2 YNFKEQ.

The rearrangement uses TRBV7-2 and TRBJ2-2; D unclear. The germline gives CDR1 SGHTA, CDR2 FQGNSA. V was cut by 5 bases and J by 1 base, with 8 bases left in between. The CDR3 contains 14 residues. The CDR3 DNA reads TGTGCCAGCAGCCAAGCGAGGAACACCGGGGAGCTGTTTTTT. Translation gives CASSQARNTGELFF.

This chain links TRBV5-1 with TRBJ2-2, with a weak D call TRBD2 (5 bases). V was cut by 3 bases and J by 4 bases, with 10 bases left in between. This CDR3 contains 14 residues. The germline gives CDR1 SGHRS, CDR2 YFSETQ. This CDR3 reads CASSSLGSTGELFF. CDR3 DNA sequence: TGCGCCAGCAGCTCTTTGGGGAGCACCGGGGAGCTGTTTTTT.

This clone appeared once. The V and J genes are TRBV6-2 or TRBV6-3 and TRBJ1-3; 10 bases line up with TRBD1. The V gene end was trimmed by 4 bases and the J gene end by 4 bases; junction bases not matched to a gene: 7. Germline CDR1 and CDR2: MNHEY and SVGEGT. CDR3 size: 16 residues. The CDR3 sequence is CASSSGQGTSGNTIYF. CDR3 DNA sequence: TGTGCCAGCAGTTCGGGACAGGGGACTTCAGGAAACACCATATATTTT.

The V call is TRBV9, the J call TRBJ2-7, with a possible D match to TRBD2 (5 bases). From germline, CDR1 is SGDLS and CDR2 YYNGEE. V was clipped by 3 bases and J by 6 bases, with 16 bases between them. This CDR3 is 14 amino acids long. CDR3: CASSEGLGMVEQYF. As DNA, the CDR3 is TGTGCCAGCAGCGAAGGACTGGGTATGGTCGAGCAGTACTTC.

This clone was picked up one time. The V gene is TRBV24-1, the J gene TRBJ1-1, with D possibly TRBD1 on 6 matching bases. V was clipped by 0 bases and J by 3 bases, with 25 bases between them. Looked up from germline, CDR1 is KGHDR and CDR2 is SFDVKD. The CDR3 runs to 20 residues. CDR3 in amino acids: CATSDLVSGGRLIGDTEAFF. Written as DNA, the CDR3 is TGTGCCACCAGTGATTTGGTGAGCGGGGGGCGCTTGATTGGAGACACTGAAGCTTTCTTT.

The chain is built from TRBV19 and TRBJ2-3; D call uncertain. The V gene's germline CDR1 is LNHDA and CDR2 SQIVND (reference sequence). The CDR3 is made up of 19 amino acids. The ends were cut back, 1 base at V and 4 bases at J, with 24 bases in the middle. CDR3 region: CASSIAPVFDGISPDTQYF. CDR3 bases: TGTGCCAGTAGTATAGCGCCAGTCTTTGATGGCATCTCACCAGATACGCAGTATTTT. Full variable domain (rest looked up from reference TRBV19 and TRBJ2-3): DGGITQSPKYLFRKEGQNVTLSCEQNLNHDAMYWYRQDPGQGLRLIYYSQIVNDFQKGDIAEGYSVSREKKESFPLTVTSAQKNPTAFYLCASSIAPVFDGISPDTQYFGPGTRLTVL.

Notes on this clone: This specimen includes other DNA sequences encoding the same CDR3. CDR3 protein: CASSKTSGYNEQFF. The CDR3 nucleotides read TGTGCCAGCAGCAAGACTAGCGGATACAATGAGCAGTTCTTC. The chain uses TRBV6-2 or TRBV6-3 and TRBJ2-1, with 9 nucleotides matching TRBD2. Germline CDR1 is MNHEY and CDR2 is SVGEGT. This CDR3 contains 14 residues. V lost 6 bases, J lost 4 bases, and 4 bases stayed unmatched.